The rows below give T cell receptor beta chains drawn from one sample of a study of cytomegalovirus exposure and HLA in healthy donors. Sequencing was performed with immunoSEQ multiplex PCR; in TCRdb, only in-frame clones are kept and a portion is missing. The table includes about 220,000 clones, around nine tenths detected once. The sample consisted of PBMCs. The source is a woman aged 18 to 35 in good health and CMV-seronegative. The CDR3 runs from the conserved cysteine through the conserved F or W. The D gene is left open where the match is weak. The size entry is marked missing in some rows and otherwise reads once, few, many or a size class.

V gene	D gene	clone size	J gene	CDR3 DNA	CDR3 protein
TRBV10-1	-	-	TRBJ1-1	TGCGCCAGCAGTGAGTCGGGGGCGGTCCTGGGCACTGAAGCTTTCTTT	CASSESGAVLGTEAFF
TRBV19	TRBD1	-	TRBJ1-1	TGTGCCAGTATGAGGGGGGCCCTGGGACAGGTAGGAACTGAAGCTTTCTTT	CASMRGALGQVGTEAFF
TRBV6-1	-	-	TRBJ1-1	TGTGCCGGCAAGACGACAGGGAACACTGAAGCTTTCTTT	CAGKTTGNTEAFF
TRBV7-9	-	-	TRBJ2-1	TGTGCCAGCAGCCACGCGAGCGAGCAGTTCTTC	CASSHASEQFF
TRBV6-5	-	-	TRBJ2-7	TGTGCCAGCAGTTACGACAGCAACAACTACGAGCAGTACTTC	CASSYDSNNYEQYF
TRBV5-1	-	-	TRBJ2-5	TGCGCCAGCAGCCAGCAGGGTGGAGAGACCCAGTACTTC	CASSQQGGETQYF
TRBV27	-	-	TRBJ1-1	TGTGCCAGCAGTTTACGGGGGGGTAACACTGAAGCTTTCTTT	CASSLRGGNTEAFF
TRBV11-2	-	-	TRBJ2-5	TGTGCCAGCAGCCCAGGGCCAGGGGAAGTCCACCAAGAGACCCAGTACTTC	CASSPGPGEVHQETQYF
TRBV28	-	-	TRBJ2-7	TGTGCCAGCAGCCCACAGACAGCCTACGAGCAGTACTTC	CASSPQTAYEQYF
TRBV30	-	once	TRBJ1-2	TGTGCCTGGAGTGACGGGGACTATGGCTACACCTTC	CAWSDGDYGYTF
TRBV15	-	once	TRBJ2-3	TGTGCCACCAGCAACGGCCAGGGTCACACAGATACGCAGTATTTT	CATSNGQGHTDTQYF
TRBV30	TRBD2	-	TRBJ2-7	TGTGCCTGGAGCGGAACAACTAGCGCCCTTGCCGGGCAGTACTTC	CAWSGTTSALAGQYF
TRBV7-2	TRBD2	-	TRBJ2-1	TGTGCCAGCAGCTCCATAGTAGCGGGAGTAGGCCACAATGAGCAGTTCTTC	CASSSIVAGVGHNEQFF
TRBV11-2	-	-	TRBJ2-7	TGTGCCAGCAGCTTAGAAGCGGGCAGCTCCTACGAGCAGTACTTC	CASSLEAGSSYEQYF
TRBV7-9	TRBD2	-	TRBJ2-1	TGTGCCAGCAGCGGTGGACTAGCGGAAAATGAGCAGTTCTTC	CASSGGLAENEQFF
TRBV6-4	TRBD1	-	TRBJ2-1	TGTGCCAGCAGCCCTCAGGGGGAAGGTGAGCAGTTCTTC	CASSPQGEGEQFF
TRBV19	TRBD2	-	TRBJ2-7	TGTGCCAGTAGTAGGGGACTAGCGGTTAATTACGAGCAGTACTTC	CASSRGLAVNYEQYF
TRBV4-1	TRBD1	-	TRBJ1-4	TGCGCCAGCAGCCCCAGGACAGGGTTTAACGAAAAACTGTTTTTT	CASSPRTGFNEKLFF
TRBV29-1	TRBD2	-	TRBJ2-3	TGCAGCGGAGCCGGACTAGCGGGGCGGACTAGCACAGATACGCAGTATTTT	CSGAGLAGRTSTDTQYF
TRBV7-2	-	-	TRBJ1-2	TGTGCCAGCAGCATCAAACAGGGCTATGGCTACACCTTC	CASSIKQGYGYTF
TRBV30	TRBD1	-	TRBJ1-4	TGTGCCTGGATGCGGGACAGGAATGAAAAACTGTTTTTT	CAWMRDRNEKLFF
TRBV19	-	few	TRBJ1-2	TGTGCCAGTAGTATGGGGGCAGGGGATAACTATGGCTACACCTTC	CASSMGAGDNYGYTF
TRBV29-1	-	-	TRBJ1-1	TGCAGCGTTGAAGCGGCAGGTCCGAATACTGAAGCTTTCTTT	CSVEAAGPNTEAFF
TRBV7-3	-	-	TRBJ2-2	TGTGCCAGCAGCTTATTGTCGGGGAGGAACACCGGGGAGCTGTTTTTT	CASSLLSGRNTGELFF
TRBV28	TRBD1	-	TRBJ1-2	TGTGCCAGCAGACGGACAGGCCCCCTTTATGGCTACACCTTC	CASRRTGPLYGYTF
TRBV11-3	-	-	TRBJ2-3	TGTGCCAGCAGCTTAGGGTGGGCAGATCCGACGGATACGCAGTATTTT	CASSLGWADPTDTQYF
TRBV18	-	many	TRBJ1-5	TGTGCCAGCTCACTGGACCGGACGGGGGATCAGCCCCAGCATTTT	CASSLDRTGDQPQHF
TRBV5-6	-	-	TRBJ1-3	TGTGCCAGCAGCCCATTACAGGGCTCTGGGAACACCATATATTTT	CASSPLQGSGNTIYF
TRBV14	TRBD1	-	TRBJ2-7	TGTGCCAGCAGCTCAGACAGGGATGTTTTCTACGAGCAGTACTTC	CASSSDRDVFYEQYF
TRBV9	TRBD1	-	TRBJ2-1	TGTGCCAGCAGCCTAACAGGGGACAATGAGCAGTTCTTC	CASSLTGDNEQFF
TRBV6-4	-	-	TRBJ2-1	TGTGCCAGCAGCGATAGCGGCAATGAGCAGTTCTTC	CASSDSGNEQFF
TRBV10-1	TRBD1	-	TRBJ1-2	TGCGCCAGCAGTGAGTCAGGGACAGCTAACTATGGCTACACCTTC	CASSESGTANYGYTF
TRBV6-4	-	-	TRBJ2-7	TGTGCCAGCCGGGGCGAGCAGTACTTC	CASRGEQYF
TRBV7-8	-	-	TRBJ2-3	TGTGCCAGCAGCTCCATCTCGGGACTCTACAGGGGAGATACGCAGTATTTT	CASSSISGLYRGDTQYF
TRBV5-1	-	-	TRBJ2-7	TGCGCCAGCAGCTTGGTGAGAGGTGGCGATTACGAGCAGTACTTC	CASSLVRGGDYEQYF
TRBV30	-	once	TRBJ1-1	TGTGCCTGGAGTGTAATGAGAGTAGCTTTCTTT	CAWSVMRVAFF
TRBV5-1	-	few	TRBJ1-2	TGCGCCAGCAGTCCAGGGCGGGGTGGTGGCTACACCTTC	CASSPGRGGGYTF
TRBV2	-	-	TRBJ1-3	TGTACCAGCAGTGAAACCTTACGGGTCTCTGGAAACACCATATATTTT	CTSSETLRVSGNTIYF
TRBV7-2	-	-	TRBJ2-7	TGTGCCAGCAGCTTCCTTTGGCAGCGTTACGAGCAGTACTTC	CASSFLWQRYEQYF
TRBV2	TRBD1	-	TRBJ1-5	TGTGCCAGCAGAGACAGGGCGGAGCGCCAGCATTTT	CASRDRAERQHF
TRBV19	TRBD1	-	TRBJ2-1	TGTGCCAGTGCCGGGACAGGGTCCTACAATGAGCAGTTCTTC	CASAGTGSYNEQFF
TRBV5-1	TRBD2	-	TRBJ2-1	TGCGCCAGCAGCTTGTTTAGCGGGAGGGCCTATGAGCAGTTCTTC	CASSLFSGRAYEQFF
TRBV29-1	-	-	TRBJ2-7	TGCAGCGTTCCGGGGAGCGGCTACGAGCAGTACTTC	CSVPGSGYEQYF
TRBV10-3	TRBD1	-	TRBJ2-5	TGTGCCACCTCAGGGGGCTTGGAGACCCAGTACTTC	CATSGGLETQYF
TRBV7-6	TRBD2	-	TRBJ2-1	TGTGCCAGCAGCTTAGGAACTAGCGGGAATCGGTACAATGAGCAGTTCTTC	CASSLGTSGNRYNEQFF
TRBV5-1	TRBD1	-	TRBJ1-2	TGCGCCAGCAGCTCCGGCCTACAGGGGAACTATGGCTACACCTTC	CASSSGLQGNYGYTF
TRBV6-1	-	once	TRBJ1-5	TGTGCCAGCAGTGGACGGGGAGTCGGCAATCAGCCCCAGCATTTT	CASSGRGVGNQPQHF
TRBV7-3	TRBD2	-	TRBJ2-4	TGTGCCAGCAGCTTAACCCCCAGCGGGAGCGACATTCAGTACTTC	CASSLTPSGSDIQYF
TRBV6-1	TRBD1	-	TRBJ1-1	TGTGCCAGCAGTGGAGCCAGGGGGCTATCGTACACTGAAGCTTTCTTT	CASSGARGLSYTEAFF
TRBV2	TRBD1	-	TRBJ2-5	TGTGCCAGCAGCCCGGACAGGGGAGCCGGAGAGACCCAGTACTTC	CASSPDRGAGETQYF
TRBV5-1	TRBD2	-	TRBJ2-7	TGCGCCAGCAGCCCACTAGCGGGAGTCAGCCCCTACGAGCAGTACTTC	CASSPLAGVSPYEQYF